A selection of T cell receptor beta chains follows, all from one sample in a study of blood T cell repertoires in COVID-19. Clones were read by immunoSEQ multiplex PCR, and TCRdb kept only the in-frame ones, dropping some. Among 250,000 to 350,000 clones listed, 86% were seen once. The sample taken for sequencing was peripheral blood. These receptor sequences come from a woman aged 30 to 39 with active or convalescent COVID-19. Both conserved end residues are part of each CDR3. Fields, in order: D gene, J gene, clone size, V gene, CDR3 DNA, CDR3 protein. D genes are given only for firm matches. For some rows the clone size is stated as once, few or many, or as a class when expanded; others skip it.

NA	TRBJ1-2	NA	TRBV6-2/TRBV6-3	TGTGCCAGCACCCCCCGCGGCTATGGCTACACCTTC	CASTPRGYGYTF
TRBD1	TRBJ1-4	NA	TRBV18	TGTGCCAGCTCACCCTCGACAGGGACTAATGAAAAACTGTTTTTT	CASSPSTGTNEKLFF
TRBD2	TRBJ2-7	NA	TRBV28	TGTGCCAGCAGTTTCATGCGGGGGACCTACGAGCAGTACTTC	CASSFMRGTYEQYF
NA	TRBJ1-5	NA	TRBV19	TGTGCCAGTAGTATAGATCTGCAGCGGAGGCGAGGTCAGCCCCAGCATTTT	CASSIDLQRRRGQPQHF
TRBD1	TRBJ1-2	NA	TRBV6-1	TGTGCCAGCAGTGAAAAGTCACAGGGGGCGCAAAACTATGGCTACACCTTC	CASSEKSQGAQNYGYTF
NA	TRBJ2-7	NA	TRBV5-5	TGTGCCAGCAGCTTTCGGGGTGGACAGTTCTCCTACGAGCAGTACTTC	CASSFRGGQFSYEQYF
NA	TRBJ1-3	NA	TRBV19	TGTGCCAGTATGCAGGGACTTAGCTCTGGAAACACCATATATTTT	CASMQGLSSGNTIYF
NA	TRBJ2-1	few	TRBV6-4	TGTGCCAGCAGTGGGAGGTCCGCTGAGCAGTTCTTC	CASSGRSAEQFF
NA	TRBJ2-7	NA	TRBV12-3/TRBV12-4	TGTGCCAGCAGTTTGGGACACTCCTACGAGCAGTACTTC	CASSLGHSYEQYF
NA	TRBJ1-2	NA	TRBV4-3	TGCGCCAGCAGCCAAGTAAGGGAGCTGTCGAGTGGCTACACCTTC	CASSQVRELSSGYTF
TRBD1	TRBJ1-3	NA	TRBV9	TGTGCCAGCAGCCGACAGGGCTCTGGAAACACCATATATTTT	CASSRQGSGNTIYF
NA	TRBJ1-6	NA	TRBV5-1	TGCGCCAGCAGCGAGAGTAATAATTCACCCCTCCACTTT	CASSESNNSPLHF
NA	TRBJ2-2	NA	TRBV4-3	TGCGCCAGCAGCCAAGATCCGAATCCCGGGACCGGGGAGCTGTTTTTT	CASSQDPNPGTGELFF
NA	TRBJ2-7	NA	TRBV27	TGTGCCAGCAACCCTACAGGTTCCTACGAGCAGTACTTC	CASNPTGSYEQYF
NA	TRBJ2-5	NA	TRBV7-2	TGTGCCAGCAGTTCTTCACTCCCGACTAGACCGCTCCAAGAGACCCAGTACTTC	CASSSSLPTRPLQETQYF
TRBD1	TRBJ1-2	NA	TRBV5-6	TGTGCCAGCAGCTTCCGGGACAGGGATTGGGGCTACACCTTC	CASSFRDRDWGYTF
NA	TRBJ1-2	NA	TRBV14	TGTGCCAGCAGCCCACTCTCGGGAGGGGACTATGGCTACACCTTC	CASSPLSGGDYGYTF
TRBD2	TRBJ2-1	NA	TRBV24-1	TGTGCCACCAGTGATTTGGCCCTACTAGCGGGGGGGCAGGGTGAGCAGTTCTTC	CATSDLALLAGGQGEQFF
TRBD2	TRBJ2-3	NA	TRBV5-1	TGCGCCAGCAGCCCCGGGACTAGCGGGGGGGCAAGTGATACGCAGTATTTT	CASSPGTSGGASDTQYF
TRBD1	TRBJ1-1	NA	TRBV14	TGTGCCAGCAGCCCCCCCCTAAATAGACAGGGGGTGGACACTGAAGCTTTCTTT	CASSPPLNRQGVDTEAFF
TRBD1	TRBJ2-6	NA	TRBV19	TGTGCCAGTAGTTTACAGGGGGCGAACGGGGCCAACGTCCTGACTTTT	CASSLQGANGANVLTF
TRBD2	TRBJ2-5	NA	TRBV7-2	TGTGCCAGCACCCTAAGGCGGGGGGGCCAAGAGACCCAGTACTTC	CASTLRRGGQETQYF
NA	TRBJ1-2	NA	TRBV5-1	TGCGCCAGCAGCTTAACAGGGTCACTGGATGGCTACACCTTC	CASSLTGSLDGYTF
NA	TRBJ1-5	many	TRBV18	TGTGCCAGCTCACCGCTCGGGGCGGGGAGCAATCAGCCCCAGCATTTT	CASSPLGAGSNQPQHF
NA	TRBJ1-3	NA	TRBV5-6	TGTGCCAGCAGCTTGGGGAGCTCTGGAAACACCATATATTTT	CASSLGSSGNTIYF
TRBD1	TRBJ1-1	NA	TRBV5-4	TGTGCCAGCAGCTCTTACCGGACAGGCCTTATGAACACTGAAGCTTTCTTT	CASSSYRTGLMNTEAFF
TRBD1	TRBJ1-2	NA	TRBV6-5	TGTGCCAGCAGAGGGGACAGTCAGTATGGCTACACCTTC	CASRGDSQYGYTF
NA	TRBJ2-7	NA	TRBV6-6	TGTGCCAGCAGTTCGAGCGGTCCCTACGAGCAGTACTTC	CASSSSGPYEQYF
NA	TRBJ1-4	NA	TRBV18	TGTGCCAGCTCACCACAACAGGATCCCGGGGGAAAACTGTTTTTT	CASSPQQDPGGKLFF